These 31 T cell receptor beta chains originate from one sample sequenced in a study of CXCR3 chemokines and chemotherapy response in bladder cancer. TCRdb processed the PCR reads anew with MiXCR; each CDR3 protein has one entry. Counted here are 1,000 or so distinct CDR3 sequences, over 15% occurring once; the ten biggest clones make up 15% to 20%. This sample was gathered from a patient whose treatment included neoadjuvant chemotherapy. All receptors derive from a human donor with bladder cancer that responded to neoadjuvant chemotherapy.

By sample fraction, this clonotype is medium-sized. J is TRBJ2-7 and V is TRBV6-1, with 10 bases fitting TRBD1. CDR1 is MNHNS, CDR2 SASEGT, per germline. Trimming took 5 bases from V and 6 from J; bases not matched to a gene: 13. The CDR3 is 16 amino acids. DNA of the CDR3: TGTGCCAGCAGTAAACAATCCGGGACAGGGGCGAGCGAGCAGTACTTC. Its translation: CASSKQSGTGASEQYF.

Turning to this clonotype: A read error likely explains this, since a far larger clone differs by one base. The J gene is TRBJ2-7, the V gene TRBV10-3; D tentatively reads TRBD1 or TRBD2 (6 bases each). The CDR3 runs 16 residues. The V gene lost 7 bases and the J gene lost 3 bases, with 22 bases spanning the gap. CDR1 and CDR2 (germline): ENHRY, SYGVKD. The CDR3 protein is CAITVAVQGILYEQYF. The CDR3 DNA reads as TGTGCCATCACAGTAGCGGTACAGGGAATACTCTACGAGCAGTACTTC.

In its sample, this clonotype ranks as large (0.1 to 1%). This rearrangement joins TRBV7-9 to TRBJ2-2; possibly TRBD1 for D (6 bases). This CDR3 has 16 amino acids. Trimming stripped 6 bases from V and 1 base from J, with 15 bases between. CDR1 SEHNR and CDR2 FQNEAQ come from the germline V gene (reference sequence). The CDR3 nucleotides are TGTGCCAGCAGGGATCTCGACAGGCAGAACACCGGGGAGCTGTTTTTT. It encodes CASRDLDRQNTGELFF.

By frequency in the sample, this clonotype is medium-sized. The rearrangement uses TRBV29-1 and TRBJ2-5, with no clear D. The CDR3 sequence is 12 residues long. V was shortened by 3 bases and J by 8 bases, with 13 bases between the two germline ends. Per the germline V gene, CDR1 is SQVTM and CDR2 is ANQGSEA. For the CDR3, the DNA is TGCAGCGTTGAGGTACAAAGGAGAACCCAGTACTTC. It is translated as CSVEVQRRTQYF.

There are many counts of this clonotype. This chain connects TRBV28 to TRBJ2-1; D is unresolved. Trimming stripped 7 bases from V and 6 bases from J, with 7 bases between. CDR1 is MDHEN and CDR2 is SYDVKM in the germline V gene. The CDR3 length is 11 residues. The CDR3 coding sequence is TGTGCCAGCACCCAGGTCAATGAGCAGTTCTTC. It encodes CASTQVNEQFF.

By proportion, this clonotype is medium-sized. This sequence joins TRBV6-2 or TRBV6-3 and TRBJ2-7, with 8 bases that match TRBD2. V trimming: 7 bases; J trimming: 6 bases; junction bases outside the gene matches: 11. The CDR3 loop spans 14 amino acids. In germline, CDR1 is MNHEY, CDR2 SVGEGT. The DNA of the CDR3 is TGTGCCAGCACCAGCCCGGGACTAGTCAGCGAGCAGTACTTC. Protein sequence: CASTSPGLVSEQYF.

This clonotype qualifies as medium-sized (0.01 to 0.1%). The rearrangement uses TRBV18 and TRBJ1-1; 12 bases match TRBD1. The junction had 15 bases not matched to a gene; V was cut back by 3 bases and J by 1 base. This CDR3 has 20 amino acids. Germline V gene lookup returns CDR1 KGHSH and CDR2 LQKENI. The CDR3: CASSPGQGAIAHLSNTEAFF. The CDR3 DNA is TGTGCCAGCTCACCGGGACAGGGGGCCATTGCCCATTTATCGAACACTGAAGCTTTCTTT.

Notes on this clonotype: This likely traces to a read error, being one base from a far larger clone. The chain joins TRBV20-1 to TRBJ2-5; no firm D call. V was trimmed by 5 bases and J by 11 bases, leaving 27 bases between them. Germline assignment: CDR1 DFQATT and CDR2 SNEGSKA (reference sequence). The CDR3 consists of 15 residues. The CDR3 DNA is TGCAGTGCTGGACCCTTTTTAGACTCCTACAATGAGCAGTACTTC. Amino acids: CSAGPFLDSYNEQYF.

This clonotype was recorded at least ten times. This chain connects TRBV20-1 to TRBJ2-7, with D uncertain. The CDR3 length is 13 residues. Trimming cost V 6 bases and J 6 bases, with 18 bases left between them. CDR1 DFQATT and CDR2 SNEGSKA come from the germline V gene (reference sequence). CDR3: CSAPFGISGEQYF. The CDR3 DNA reads as TGCAGTGCCCCCTTTGGGATATCCGGCGAGCAGTACTTC.

The chain has TRBV6-2 or TRBV6-3 and TRBJ2-5; D is tentatively TRBD1 or TRBD2 (5 bases each). The germline V gene has CDR1 MNHEY and CDR2 SVGEGT. Deletions cut 6 bases from V and 5 bases from J, with 22 bases between. The CDR3 runs to 16 residues. The DNA of the CDR3 is TGTGCCAGCAGGGACCCCCGGGGCCGACATGGGGAGACCCAGTACTTC. Protein: CASRDPRGRHGETQYF.

This clonotype has at least ten counts. This chain connects TRBV20-1 to TRBJ2-5; D is unclear. CDR1 is DFQATT, CDR2 SNEGSKA, per germline (reference sequence). Trimming removed 2 bases from V and 5 bases from J, with 9 bases in between. This CDR3 is built from 12 residues. The CDR3 DNA follows: TGCAGTGCTAGACGTGGCGCGGAGACCCAGTACTTC. Translation: CSARRGAETQYF.

The genes are TRBV7-3 and TRBJ2-6, with D perhaps TRBD1 (6 bases). Trimming cost V 2 bases and J 4 bases, with 9 bases left between them. Germline CDR1 reads SGHTA; CDR2 reads FQGTGA. CDR3 length equals 15 residues. The CDR3 region is CASSLQGFGANVLTF. DNA of the CDR3: TGTGCCAGCAGCTTACAGGGGTTCGGGGCCAACGTCCTGACTTTC.

This clonotype was detected ten times or more. The chain combines TRBV12-3 or TRBV12-4 with TRBJ2-5; the D call may be TRBD1 or TRBD2 (5 bases each). V was pared by 3 bases and J by 5 bases, with 10 bases between. This CDR3 is 13 amino acids long. CDR3 DNA: TGTGCCAGCAGTTTGAGTGGGACGGAGACCCAGTACTTC. Amino acid sequence: CASSLSGTETQYF.

This clonotype was picked up a small number of times. The V gene is TRBV7-2, the J gene TRBJ2-5; D tentatively fits TRBD1 or TRBD2 (6 bases each). CDR1 and CDR2 from the germline V gene are SGHTA and FQGNSA. Trimming took off 5 bases at V and 1 base at J, with 8 bases between the two ends. This CDR3 contains 13 residues. The CDR3 spells CASSKGGQETQYF. CDR3 coding DNA: TGTGCCAGCAGCAAGGGGGGCCAAGAGACCCAGTACTTC.

This clonotype was counted many times. The chain couples TRBV20-1 to TRBJ2-7; D may be TRBD1 (6 bases). The germline V gene has CDR1 DFQATT and CDR2 SNEGSKA (reference sequence). V was shortened by 4 bases and J by 3 bases, with 10 bases between the two germline ends. The CDR3 contains 12 residues. CDR3 nucleotide sequence: TGCAGTGCTAATACAGGGAACTACGAGCAGTACTTC. Translation gives CSANTGNYEQYF.

The sample holds many counts of this clonotype. The V gene is TRBV9, the J gene TRBJ2-1, with D perhaps matching TRBD1 or TRBD2 (5 bases each). This CDR3 spans 13 amino acids. Per germline, CDR1 SGDLS and CDR2 YYNGEE. V was cut by 3 bases and J by 7 bases, with 11 bases left in between. The CDR3 reads CASSAGTPNEQFF. CDR3 sequence (DNA): TGTGCCAGCAGCGCCGGGACGCCGAATGAGCAGTTCTTC.

In its sample, this clonotype is medium-sized (0.01 to 0.1%). The V gene is TRBV7-9, the J gene TRBJ1-2; D may be TRBD1 (5 bases). The V end was cut by 4 bases, the J end by 2 bases, with 11 bases between. CDR1 is SEHNR and CDR2 is FQNEAQ in the germline V gene (reference sequence). The CDR3 is made up of 14 amino acids. The CDR3: CASSSLTENYGYTF. The CDR3 DNA is TGTGCCAGCAGCTCCCTGACAGAGAACTATGGCTACACCTTC.

With respect to this clonotype: This likely stems from a read error, as it lies one base from a far larger clone. The chain couples TRBV10-3 to TRBJ2-5, with D perhaps TRBD1 (5 bases). Trimming pared 0 bases from V and 11 bases from J, leaving 10 bases between. The germline V gene encodes CDR1 ENHRY and CDR2 SYGVKD. The length of the CDR3 is 12 residues. The CDR3 DNA reads TGTGCCATCAGTGAGTCAGGGGATGAGCAGTACTTC. Encoded protein: CAISESGDEQYF.

This clonotype ranks as medium-sized (0.01 to 0.1%). V and J are TRBV10-2 and TRBJ2-6; D is possibly TRBD1 (6 bases). The CDR3 contains 17 residues. Looked up from germline, CDR1 is WSHSY and CDR2 is SAAADI. Between the trimmed V and J ends, which lost 5 bases and 0 bases, there was a span of 14 bases. The DNA of the CDR3 is TGCGCCAGCAGTCCGACAGGTGCGAGCTCTGGGGCCAACGTCCTGACTTTC. The encoded protein is CASSPTGASSGANVLTF.

By its share, this clonotype is medium-sized. The chain recombines TRBV12-3 or TRBV12-4 with TRBJ2-5, with 9 bases that match TRBD2. V lost 6 bases to trimming and J lost 5 bases; unmatched junction nucleotides: 7. This CDR3 has 14 amino acids. The CDR3 DNA sequence: TGTGCCAGCAGCCCTAGCGGGGCCCTGGAGACCCAGTACTTC. Translating gives CASSPSGALETQYF.

By sample fraction, this clonotype is large. This CDR3 is CASGRNEQFF. The CDR3 DNA sequence: TGTGCCAGCGGGAGGAATGAGCAGTTCTTC. V is TRBV28 and J is TRBJ2-1; TRBD2 might be the D (6 bases). Trimming shortened V by 8 bases and J by 7 bases, and 6 bases separated the two germline ends. The CDR3 consists of 10 residues. The V gene's germline CDR1 is MDHEN and CDR2 SYDVKM.

This clonotype qualifies as medium-sized (0.01 to 0.1%). V and J are TRBV15 and TRBJ2-7, with TRBD2 identical over 8 bases. The DNA end lines up better with TRBJ2-1; the J call may be wrong. Germline V gives CDR1 LNHNV, CDR2 YYDKDF (reference sequence). The CDR3 sequence is 16 residues long. The CDR3 DNA is TGTGCCACCAGCAGAGATCTGCTAGCGGGCGGGAATGAGCAGTTCTTC. This codes for CATSRDLLAGGNEQFF.

This clonotype is judged medium-sized. This chain uses TRBV9 with TRBJ1-1, with 12 bases aligning to TRBD1. Germline V gives CDR1 SGDLS, CDR2 YYNGEE. This CDR3 is 17 amino acids long. The V and J ends lost 3 bases and 0 bases, in that order; junction bases with no gene match: 6. CDR3 bases: TGTGCCAGCAGCGCCGGGACAGGGGGCACCATGAACACTGAAGCTTTCTTT. This encodes CASSAGTGGTMNTEAFF. Full variable domain (outside the CDR3, taken from reference TRBV9 and TRBJ1-1): DSGVTQTPKHLITATGQRVTLRCSPRSGDLSVYWYQQSLDQGLQFLIQYYNGEERAKGNILERFSAQQFPDLHSELNLSSLELGDSALYFCASSAGTGGTMNTEAFFGQGTRLTVV.

In this sample, this clonotype is medium-sized. The chain couples TRBV11-2 to TRBJ1-1, with D possibly being TRBD1 (5 bases). This CDR3 has 13 residues. Trimming shortened V by 6 bases and J by 1 base, and 9 bases separated the two germline ends. Germline V gene sequence: CDR1 SGHAT, CDR2 FQNNGV. DNA for the CDR3: TGTGCCAGCAGATCTCAGGGGAACACTGAAGCTTTCTTT. Amino acids: CASRSQGNTEAFF.

With respect to this clonotype: A far larger clone differs by one base, so this is likely a read error. V gene TRBV27 combines with J gene TRBJ2-1; TRBD1 aligns across 10 bases. Germline V lookup: CDR1 MNHEY, CDR2 SMNVEV (reference sequence). The CDR3 runs 14 residues. Losses at the gene ends were 8 bases for V and 10 bases for J; bases not matched to a gene: 11. The DNA for the CDR3 is TGTGCCAGCCAAACCCGGGACAGGGGAAACGAGCAGTTCTTC. Its protein is CASQTRDRGNEQFF.

This clonotype rates as large. The chain employs TRBV10-3 and TRBJ1-2; tentative D call: TRBD1 (5 bases). V was trimmed by 2 bases and J by 4 bases, leaving 14 bases between them. CDR3 length: 15 amino acids. The germline V gene has CDR1 ENHRY and CDR2 SYGVKD. Here the CDR3 reads CAISEKGMGLYGYTF. The CDR3 DNA reads as TGTGCCATCAGTGAGAAGGGAATGGGGCTCTATGGCTACACCTTC.

This clonotype was observed at least ten times. DNA of the CDR3: TGTGCCAGCAGCGTAGGCGGGGTAGCGGGGGGCCTGAGCTCCTACAATGAGCAGTTCTTC. This encodes CASSVGGVAGGLSSYNEQFF. This chain links TRBV9 with TRBJ2-1; 10 bases are shared with TRBD2. There are 20 residues in the CDR3. The trim removed 0 bases at V and 0 bases at J, leaving 12 bases unmatched. The germline CDR1 and CDR2 sequences are SGDLS and YYNGEE. Looking up the rest from reference TRBV9 and TRBJ2-1 gives the full variable domain: DSGVTQTPKHLITATGQRVTLRCSPRSGDLSVYWYQQSLDQGLQFLIQYYNGEERAKGNILERFSAQQFPDLHSELNLSSLELGDSALYFCASSVGGVAGGLSSYNEQFFGPGTRLTVL.

Ten or more counts support this clonotype. The V and J genes are TRBV7-9 and TRBJ1-1; 9 bases line up with TRBD1. The V gene's germline CDR1 is SEHNR and CDR2 FQNEAQ (reference sequence). This CDR3 is 14 amino acids long. V was pared by 5 bases and J by 3 bases, with 4 bases of the junction left unmatched. The CDR3: CASSPDRGDTEAFF. CDR3 nucleotide sequence: TGTGCCAGCAGCCCAGACAGGGGGGACACTGAAGCTTTCTTT.

Relative to its sample, this clonotype is large (0.1 to 1%). This chain's CDR3 is CAISEVRVGTDTQYF. The CDR3 DNA reads TGTGCCATCAGTGAGGTTCGGGTTGGCACAGATACGCAGTATTTT. The rearrangement uses TRBV10-3 and TRBJ2-3; D is uncertain. The CDR3 consists of 15 residues. V dropped 2 bases and J dropped 1 base, with 10 bases sitting between them. Germline CDR1 reads ENHRY; CDR2 reads SYGVKD.

CDR3 bases: TGTGCCATCAGTGGAGAGGGGACAGGGGACGACGAGCAGTACTTC. Its protein is CAISGEGTGDDEQYF. This sequence joins TRBV10-3 and TRBJ2-7, with 10 bases identical to TRBD1. CDR1 and CDR2 (germline): ENHRY, SYGVKD. CDR3 size: 15 residues. The J segment lost 5 bases and the V segment lost 4 bases, leaving 8 bases of the junction unmatched.

This clonotype was detected many times. The chain recombines TRBV9 with TRBJ1-2, with 9 bases identical to TRBD1. Germline V gives CDR1 SGDLS, CDR2 YYNGEE. Unmatched junction bases numbered 7, after V lost 3 bases and J lost 4 bases. The length of the CDR3 is 15 residues. The CDR3 loop reads CASSALPGQGYGYTF. The CDR3 region has the DNA TGTGCCAGCAGCGCGCTTCCGGGACAGGGCTATGGCTACACCTTC.